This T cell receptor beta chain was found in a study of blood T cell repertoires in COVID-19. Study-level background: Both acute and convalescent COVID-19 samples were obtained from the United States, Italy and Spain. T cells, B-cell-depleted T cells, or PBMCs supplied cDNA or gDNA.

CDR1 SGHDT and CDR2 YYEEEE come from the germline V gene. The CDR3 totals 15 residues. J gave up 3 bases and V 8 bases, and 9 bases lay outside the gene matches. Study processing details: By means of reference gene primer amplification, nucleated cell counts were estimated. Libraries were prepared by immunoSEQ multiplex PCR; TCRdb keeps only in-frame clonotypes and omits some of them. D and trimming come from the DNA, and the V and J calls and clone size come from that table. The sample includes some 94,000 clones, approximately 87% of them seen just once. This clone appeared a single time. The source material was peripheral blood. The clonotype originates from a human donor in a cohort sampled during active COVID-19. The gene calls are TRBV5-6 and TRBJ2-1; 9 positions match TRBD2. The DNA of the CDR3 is TGTGCCAGTCAGCCGGGCGGGAGGGTCTACAATGAGCAGTTCTTC. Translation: CASQPGGRVYNEQFF. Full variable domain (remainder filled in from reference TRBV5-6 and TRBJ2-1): DAGVTQSPTHLIKTRGQQVTLRCSPKSGHDTVSWYQQALGQGPQFIFQYYEEEERQRGNFPDRFSGHQFPNYSSELNVNALLLGDSALYLCASQPGGRVYNEQFFGPGTRLTVL.